The 18 T cell receptor beta chains below come from one sample, sequenced in a study of T cell clones after liver transplantation. TCRdb's copy holds only in-frame clones and misses some; the assay was immunoSEQ multiplex PCR. The sample yields roughly 74,000 clones, over 70% seen once. Sequenced here: CD4+ T cells from blood, sampled before liver transplant. The receptors were gathered from a human donor who received a liver transplant.

The chain couples TRBV9 to TRBJ2-3; 7 bases match TRBD2. This CDR3 has 15 residues. J was trimmed by 6 bases and V by 2 bases; bases with no gene match: 9. Looked up from germline, CDR1 is SGDLS and CDR2 is YYNGEE. The CDR3 coding sequence is TGTGCCAGCAGCGTCTTAGACTTGGGAGGGGATACGCAGTATTTT. This gives the protein CASSVLDLGGDTQYF.

Worth noting for this clone: The sample holds other DNA sequences that translate to the same CDR3. V usage is TRBV29-1 and J usage is TRBJ2-5; 7 nucleotides agree with TRBD1. Per germline, CDR1 SQVTM and CDR2 ANQGSEA. After removal of 7 bases from V and 1 base from J, the junction contained 3 bases not matched to a gene. The CDR3 contains 12 residues. Here the CDR3 DNA reads TGCAGCGCCCGGGACAGCCAAGAGACCCAGTACTTC. Protein: CSARDSQETQYF. The full variable domain, in which reference TRBV29-1 and TRBJ2-5 provide the parts outside the CDR3, is SAVISQKPSRDICQRGTSLTIQCQVDSQVTMMFWYRQQPGQSLTLIATANQGSEATYESGFVIDKFPISRPNLTFSTLTVSNMSPEDSSIYLCSARDSQETQYFGPGTRLLVL.

CDR3 protein: CASGLVRRAGDYNEQFF. CDR3 nucleotide sequence: TGTGCTAGTGGTTTGGTACGAAGGGCAGGAGACTACAATGAGCAGTTCTTC. J is TRBJ2-1 and V is TRBV12-5; D gene unclear. This CDR3 is 17 amino acids long. The germline V gene has CDR1 LGHNT and CDR2 FRNRAP. Trimming shortened V by 0 bases and J by 3 bases, and 15 bases separated the two germline ends. The full variable domain, in which reference TRBV12-5 and TRBJ2-1 provide the parts outside the CDR3, is DARVTQTPRHKVTEMGQEVTMRCQPILGHNTVFWYRQTMMQGLELLAYFRNRAPLDDSGMPKDRFSAEMPDATLATLKIQPSEPRDSAVYFCASGLVRRAGDYNEQFFGPGTRLTVL.

The chain joins TRBV28 to TRBJ2-2, with D possibly being TRBD2 (7 bases). The germline gives CDR1 MDHEN, CDR2 SYDVKM. The germline V and J ends were trimmed by 5 bases and 1 base, with 20 bases remaining between them. This CDR3 is 18 amino acids long. CDR3 DNA: TGTGCCAGCAGTCCTCCCGACGGGGGGCCTAAGAACACCGGGGAGCTGTTTTTT. Its translation is CASSPPDGGPKNTGELFF.

The chain employs TRBV7-9 and TRBJ1-2, with D perhaps TRBD1 (6 bases). V lost 3 bases and J 4 bases, leaving 12 bases between the germline ends. CDR3 length equals 14 residues. Germline V lookup: CDR1 SEHNR, CDR2 FQNEAQ (reference sequence). In DNA form, the CDR3 reads TGTGCCAGCAGCTTTTACACAGGGAGCTATGGCTACACCTTC. This codes for CASSFYTGSYGYTF. Drawing the rest from reference TRBV7-9 and TRBJ1-2, the complete variable domain is DTGVSQNPRHKITKRGQNVTFRCDPISEHNRLYWYRQTLGQGPEFLTYFQNEAQLEKSRLLSDRFSAERPKGSFSTLEIQRTEQGDSAMYLCASSFYTGSYGYTFGSGTRLTVV.

This clone was seen a few times. The chain links TRBV5-6 to TRBJ2-7; 11 bases align to TRBD1. This CDR3 comprises 15 residues. Per the germline V gene, CDR1 is SGHDT and CDR2 is YYEEEE. The J segment lost 6 bases and the V segment lost 1 base, leaving 6 bases of the junction unmatched. CDR3: CASSLLGTGGVEQYF. In nucleotides, the CDR3 is TGTGCCAGCAGCTTGTTGGGGACAGGGGGTGTCGAGCAGTACTTC.

This chain uses TRBV6-5 with TRBJ2-7; 7 nucleotides line up with TRBD1. This CDR3 is built from 12 residues. Per germline, CDR1 MNHEY and CDR2 SVGAGI. After removal of 7 bases from V and 3 bases from J, the junction contained 3 bases not matched to a gene. The chain's CDR3 is CASNRDSYEQYF. CDR3 nucleotide sequence: TGTGCCAGCAACCGGGACAGCTACGAGCAGTACTTC.

CDR3 in amino acids: CASKADRNTEAFF. CDR3 sequence (DNA): TGTGCCAGCAAAGCAGACAGGAACACTGAAGCTTTCTTT. The chain has TRBV6-1 and TRBJ1-1; tentative D call: TRBD1 (5 bases). V lost 7 bases and J lost 1, with 10 bases in between. Germline loops: CDR1 MNHNS, CDR2 SASEGT. CDR3 length equals 13 residues.

The V call is TRBV9, the J call TRBJ2-3; TRBD1 matches 8 bases. The CDR3 totals 13 residues. Germline CDR1 is SGDLS and CDR2 is YYNGEE. J lost 6 bases, V lost 4 bases, and 4 bases had no gene match. The chain's CDR3 is CASSRQGMDTQYF. CDR3 nucleotide sequence: TGTGCCAGCAGCCGACAGGGGATGGATACGCAGTATTTT. Based on the CDR3 plus reference TRBV9 and TRBJ2-3, the full variable domain is DSGVTQTPKHLITATGQRVTLRCSPRSGDLSVYWYQQSLDQGLQFLIQYYNGEERAKGNILERFSAQQFPDLHSELNLSSLELGDSALYFCASSRQGMDTQYFGPGTRLTVL.

The chain is built from TRBV5-6 and TRBJ2-3, with 7 bases that match TRBD2. The V and J ends lost 0 bases and 2 bases, in that order; junction bases with no gene match: 6. CDR3 length: 16 residues. Germline V gene lookup returns CDR1 SGHDT and CDR2 YYEEEE. The CDR3 DNA is TGTGCCAGCAGCTTGGAGGGCGGGAGTGCCACAGATACGCAGTATTTT. Protein: CASSLEGGSATDTQYF.

J is TRBJ2-5 and V is TRBV7-2, with a possible D match to TRBD2 (6 bases). Trimming pared 0 bases from V and 4 bases from J, leaving 12 bases between. In germline, CDR1 is SGHTA, CDR2 FQGNSA. The CDR3 is 15 residues long. Written as DNA, the CDR3 is TGTGCCAGCAGCTTAGCGCCGGTTAGCGGAGAGACCCAGTACTTC. It codes for CASSLAPVSGETQYF.

This rearrangement joins TRBV5-1 to TRBJ1-1; D is unresolved. V lost 1 base and J 1 base, leaving 8 bases between the germline ends. The germline V gene encodes CDR1 SGHRS and CDR2 YFSETQ. The CDR3 loop spans 14 amino acids. Written as DNA, the CDR3 is TGCGCCAGCAGCTTGTTAGCACAGAACACTGAAGCTTTCTTT. Its translation: CASSLLAQNTEAFF.

The V call is TRBV5-1, the J call TRBJ2-2, with a tentative D call TRBD1 (6 bases). Looked up from germline, CDR1 is SGHRS and CDR2 is YFSETQ. V dropped 4 bases and J dropped 4 bases, with 11 bases sitting between them. The CDR3 length is 14 residues. This chain's CDR3 is CASSLRGGTGELFF. The DNA for the CDR3 is TGCGCCAGCAGCCTCAGGGGTGGCACCGGGGAGCTGTTTTTT.

The sample holds a few counts of this clone. The chain recombines TRBV29-1 with TRBJ2-7, with TRBD2 identical over 7 bases. After removal of 5 bases from V and 4 bases from J, the junction contained 5 bases not matched to a gene. The CDR3 contains 12 residues. Germline loops: CDR1 SQVTM, CDR2 ANQGSEA. This CDR3 reads CSVRASGYEQYF. The CDR3 region has the DNA TGCAGCGTTAGGGCTAGCGGTTACGAGCAGTACTTC.

This clone was seen more than once but under ten times. This chain links TRBV14 with TRBJ2-3; 7 bases are shared with TRBD2. There are 15 residues in the CDR3. The germline gives CDR1 SGHDN, CDR2 FVKESK. Germline trimming cut 4 bases from V and 2 bases from J; bases unmatched to any gene: 6. CDR3 bases: TGTGCCAGCAGCCCTAGCGGACGTTCCACAGATACGCAGTATTTT. Encoded protein: CASSPSGRSTDTQYF. The full variable domain, in which reference TRBV14 and TRBJ2-3 provide the parts outside the CDR3, is EAGVTQFPSHSVIEKGQTVTLRCDPISGHDNLYWYRRVMGKEIKFLLHFVKESKQDESGMPNNRFLAERTGGTYSTLKVQPAELEDSGVYFCASSPSGRSTDTQYFGPGTRLTVL.

Here the CDR3 DNA reads TGTGCCACCAGCAGGCCCTTTATGAACACTGAAGCTTTCTTT. Encoded protein: CATSRPFMNTEAFF. The chain recombines TRBV15 with TRBJ1-1; D is undetermined. The V end was cut by 3 bases, the J end by 0 bases, with 8 bases between. CDR1 is LNHNV and CDR2 is YYDKDF in the germline V gene (reference sequence). This CDR3 comprises 14 residues.

This clone was found a few times. The V call is TRBV28, the J call TRBJ2-7, with 7 nucleotides matching TRBD2. Unmatched junction bases numbered 2, after V lost 3 bases and J lost 0 bases. This CDR3 has 14 amino acids. CDR1 and CDR2 from the germline V gene are MDHEN and SYDVKM. The CDR3 spells CASSLGDYSYEQYF. DNA for the CDR3: TGTGCCAGCAGTTTGGGGGACTACTCCTACGAGCAGTACTTC.

In its sample, this clone was seen once. J is TRBJ2-2 and V is TRBV5-1; 8 bases line up with TRBD1. The CDR3 loop spans 15 amino acids. Germline values: CDR1 SGHRS, CDR2 YFSETQ. With V trimmed by 7 bases and J by 1 base, 6 bases remained unmatched. CDR3 loop: CASLRGTGNTGELFF. In DNA form, the CDR3 reads TGCGCCAGCTTGAGGGGGACAGGGAACACCGGGGAGCTGTTTTTT. The variable domain in full, with the rest retrieved from reference TRBV5-1 and TRBJ2-2, is KAGVTQTPRYLIKTRGQQVTLSCSPISGHRSVSWYQQTPGQGLQFLFEYFSETQRNKGNFPGRFSGRQFSNSRSEMNVSTLELGDSALYLCASLRGTGNTGELFFGEGSRLTVL.